This TCR beta chain was sequenced in a study of blood T cell repertoires in COVID-19 (dated by TCRdb to 2019 to 2021). In the study overall: Samples from collaborators originated in the United States, Italy and Spain and spanned both the acute and convalescent phases of COVID-19. The material from the prospective study consisted of cDNA or gDNA derived from T cells, B-cell-depleted T cells, or PBMCs. Subjects who had been exposed to COVID-19, were actively infected with it, or had recovered from it provided the deeply sampled blood TCRbeta repertoires that made up the dataset. The repertoires were released in a freely available public database meant as a resource for research on the immune response to SARS-CoV-2. Samples came from the ongoing ImmuneRACE study (first 160 participants) plus 1,254 subjects from 6 global collaborators. The sample metadata nearly always contained a de-identified subject ID, COVID-19 status, age in years and sex. Where HLA class I and class II types were available, the types were taken from metadata supplied by the sample provider, not from assay-based typing.

About this clone itself: The antigen this receptor binds is unknown. No per-base quality is available; no much larger clone lies one base away.

The paper as a whole reports these results and caveats: How much clinical and demographic metadata was included differed by source and by participant, and the metadata was provided uncurated.

Each collaborating institution followed its own protocols to collect whole blood in K2EDTA tubes. For TCRbeta analysis, collaborators shipped samples in one of three forms: frozen whole blood, isolated PBMCs, or DNA extracted from either of those sample types. The immunoSEQ Assay, a bias-controlled multiplex PCR, was used to amplify TCRbeta CDR3 regions from genomic DNA. The published analysis was carried out like this. Nucleated cell counts per sample were estimated from amplification of reference gene primers within the assay. To quantify the absolute abundance of each unique TCRbeta CDR3 rearrangement, sequence reads were collapsed and filtered. For each sample, productive Simpson clonality was calculated as the square root of Simpson's diversity index across productive rearrangements. The clones in this table, taken by TCRdb from immuneACCESS, are in-frame only. Not every clone is retained; where verified, under half of the shortfall comes from an unresolved V gene, and the cause of the rest is unknown. V, J and clone size are taken as reported in that table, and D and trimming were inferred from the DNA itself. The sample has about 76,000 clones on record, around 87% of them singletons. The ten largest clones represent 29% of the sample.

Per the germline V gene, MNHEY is the CDR1 and SVGAGI is the CDR2. V is shortened by 7 bases, J by 5 bases, and the region joining them spans 9 bases. The CDR3 measures 13 amino acids from cysteine to phenylalanine. The kept DNA is CDR3 alone, 39 bases in frame from the first base. The rearranged segments are TRBV6-5 and TRBJ1-6; the D region possibly corresponds to TRBD1 (5 bases align). Sequenced sample: peripheral blood. The sequence derives from a woman of 80 years or more with active or convalescent COVID-19. For the CDR3, the sequence is CASKGHDNSPLHF. The nucleotide sequence is given as TGTGCCAGCAAGGGGCACGATAATTCACCCCTCCACTTT.